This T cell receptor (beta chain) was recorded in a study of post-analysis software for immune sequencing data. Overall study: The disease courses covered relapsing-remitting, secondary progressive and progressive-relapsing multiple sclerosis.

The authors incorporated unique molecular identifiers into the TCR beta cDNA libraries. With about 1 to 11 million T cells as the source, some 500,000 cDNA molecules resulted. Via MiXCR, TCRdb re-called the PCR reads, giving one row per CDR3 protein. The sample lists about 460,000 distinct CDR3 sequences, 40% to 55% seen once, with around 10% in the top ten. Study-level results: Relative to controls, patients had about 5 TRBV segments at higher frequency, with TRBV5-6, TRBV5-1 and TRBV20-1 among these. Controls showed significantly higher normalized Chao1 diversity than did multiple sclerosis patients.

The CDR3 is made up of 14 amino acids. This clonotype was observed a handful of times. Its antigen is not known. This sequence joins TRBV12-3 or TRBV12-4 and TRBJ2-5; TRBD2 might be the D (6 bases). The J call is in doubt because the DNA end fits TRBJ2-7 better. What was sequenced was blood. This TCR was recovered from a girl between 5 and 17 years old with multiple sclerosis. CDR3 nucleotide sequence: TGTGCCAGCAGCCGGGACTGGGACTCCTACGAGCAGTACTTC. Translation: CASSRDWDSYEQYF.